This T cell receptor (beta chain) was identified in a study of T cell responses to AZD1222 COVID-19 vaccine. Overall study context: Second doses that came at about 4 or about 12 weeks were put together.

Repertoires were generated with immunoSEQ multiplex PCR, while TCRdb's copy carries only in-frame clones and drops some. The sample carries about 97,000 clones, approximately 90% recorded once. The source was peripheral blood, collected on day 0 of AZD1222 vaccination. The TCR sequence derives from an adult in good health.

CDR3 protein: CASSYKPQGVSPYGYTF. In nucleotides, the CDR3 is TGTGCCAGCAGCTATAAACCACAGGGGGTGTCTCCCTATGGCTACACCTTC. This rearrangement joins TRBV7-9 to TRBJ1-2; 8 positions agree with TRBD1. The CDR3 is made up of 17 amino acids. CDR1 and CDR2 from the germline V gene are SEHNR and FQNEAQ (reference sequence). Germline trimming cut 4 bases from V and 4 bases from J; bases unmatched to any gene: 14.